This T cell receptor beta chain was identified in a study of neurological immune-mediated disorders. Whole-study findings and limits: Private repertoires in all groups were suggested by the absence of shared CDR3 amino acid sequences among expanded clones across subjects.

This clonotype was counted ten times or more. Its antigen is undetermined. Sorted libraries drew on approximately 1 million CD4+ or CD8+ T cells. The method for making cDNA was 5'RACE, and it used 10-nucleotide random UMIs. TCRdb re-analysed the 5' RACE reads in MiXCR, keeping a single row per CDR3 protein. The sample lists tens of thousands of distinct CDR3 sequences; approximately 4% were seen once. CDR1 is DFQATT, CDR2 SNEGSKA, per germline (reference sequence). Between the trimmed V and J ends, which lost 4 bases and 3 bases, there was a span of 18 bases. This CDR3 contains 16 residues. The sequence derives from a woman aged 40 to 55 in good health. The sequenced sample consisted of CD4+ T cells from blood. J is TRBJ2-2 and V is TRBV20-1; D perhaps matches TRBD1 (5 bases). The CDR3 DNA follows: TGCAGTGCTAAGAGGTCTGGACAAGAGTACACCGGGGAGCTGTTTTTT. It yields the protein CSAKRSGQEYTGELFF.